This TCR beta chain appears in the sequencing data of a study of blood T cell repertoires in COVID-19. Using immunoSEQ multiplex PCR, the repertoire was profiled, and TCRdb retains in-frame clones only, with some absent. This table holds fewer than 650,000 clones, 85% to 90% found once. This clone was seen repeatedly, ten times or more. CDR1 is SGHDT and CDR2 is YYEEEE in the germline V gene. CDR3 length equals 14 residues. The V gene end was trimmed by 3 bases and the J gene end by 9 bases; junction bases not matched to a gene: 10. The TCR sequence derives from a woman aged 45-65 years with COVID-19, enrolled during active disease. Source material: peripheral blood. The V and J genes are TRBV5-6 and TRBJ2-3, with 7 bases aligning to TRBD1. CDR3: CASSYRDRKATQYF. The CDR3 nucleotides are TGTGCCAGCAGCTACCGGGACAGAAAAGCCACGCAGTATTTT.